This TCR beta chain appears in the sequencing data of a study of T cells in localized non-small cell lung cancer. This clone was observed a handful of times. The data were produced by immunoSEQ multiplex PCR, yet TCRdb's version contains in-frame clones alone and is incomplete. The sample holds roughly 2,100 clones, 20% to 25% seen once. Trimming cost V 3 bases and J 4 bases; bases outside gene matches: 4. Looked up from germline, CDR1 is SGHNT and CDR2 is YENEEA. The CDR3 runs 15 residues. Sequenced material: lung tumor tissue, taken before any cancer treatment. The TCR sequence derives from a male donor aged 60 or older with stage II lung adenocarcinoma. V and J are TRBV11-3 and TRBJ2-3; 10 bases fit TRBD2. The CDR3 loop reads CASSLWLAGADTQYF. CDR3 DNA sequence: TGTGCCAGCAGCTTGTGGCTAGCGGGAGCAGATACGCAGTATTTT.